This T cell receptor beta chain was documented in a study of blood T cell repertoires in COVID-19. Background on the study: The United States, Italy and Spain provided the acute and convalescent COVID-19 samples.

Patients in Seattle were enrolled during active infection, then followed longitudinally. The repertoire was sequenced with immunoSEQ multiplex PCR; TCRdb's copy has only in-frame clones and lacks some. Altogether 250,000 to 350,000 clones are present, about 88% being singletons, with the ten largest covering roughly 1.6%. Germline V gene lookup returns CDR1 MNHEY and CDR2 SVGAGI. Trimming took 5 bases from V and 0 from J; bases not matched to a gene: 3. This CDR3 has 14 amino acids. The clonotype originates from a human donor with COVID-19, enrolled during active disease. The donor label of this sample is uncertain. The sequencing input was peripheral blood. The chain is built from TRBV6-5 and TRBJ2-7, with TRBD1 matching over 8 bases. The CDR3 DNA follows: TGTGCCAGCAGTAAGCAGGGGGCCTCCTACGAGCAGTACTTC. Amino acid sequence: CASSKQGASYEQYF.